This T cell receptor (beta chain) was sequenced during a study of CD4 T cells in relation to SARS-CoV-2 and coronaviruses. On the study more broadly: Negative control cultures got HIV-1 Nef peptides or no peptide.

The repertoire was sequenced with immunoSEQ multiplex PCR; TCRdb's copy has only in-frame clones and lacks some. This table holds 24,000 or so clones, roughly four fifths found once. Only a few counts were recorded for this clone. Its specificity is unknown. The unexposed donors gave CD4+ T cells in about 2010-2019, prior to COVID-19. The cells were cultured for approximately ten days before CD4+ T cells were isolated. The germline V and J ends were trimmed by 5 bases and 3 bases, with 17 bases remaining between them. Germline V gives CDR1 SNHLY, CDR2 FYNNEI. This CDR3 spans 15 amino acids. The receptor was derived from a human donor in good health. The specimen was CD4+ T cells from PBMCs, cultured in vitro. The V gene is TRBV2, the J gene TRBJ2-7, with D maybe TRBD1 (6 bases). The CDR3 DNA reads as TGTGCCAGCAGTTTACAGGGAACTTTGGGCTACGAGCAGTACTTC. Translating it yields CASSLQGTLGYEQYF.